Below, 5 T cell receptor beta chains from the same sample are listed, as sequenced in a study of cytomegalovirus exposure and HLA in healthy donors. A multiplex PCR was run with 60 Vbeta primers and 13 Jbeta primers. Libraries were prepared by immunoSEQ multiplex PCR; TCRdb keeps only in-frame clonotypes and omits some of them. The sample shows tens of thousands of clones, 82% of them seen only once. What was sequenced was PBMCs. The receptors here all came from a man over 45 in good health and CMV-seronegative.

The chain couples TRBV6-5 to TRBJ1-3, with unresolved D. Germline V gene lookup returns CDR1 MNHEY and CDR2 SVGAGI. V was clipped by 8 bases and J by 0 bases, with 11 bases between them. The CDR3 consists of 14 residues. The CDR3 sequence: CASGEDSSGNTIYF. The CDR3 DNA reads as TGTGCCAGCGGAGAGGACTCCTCTGGAAACACCATATATTTT.

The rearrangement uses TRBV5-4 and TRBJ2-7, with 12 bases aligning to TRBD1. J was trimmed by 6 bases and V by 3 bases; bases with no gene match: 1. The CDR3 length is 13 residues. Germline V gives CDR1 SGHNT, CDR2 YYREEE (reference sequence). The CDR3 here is CASSWDRGREQYF. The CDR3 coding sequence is TGTGCCAGCAGCTGGGACAGGGGGCGCGAGCAGTACTTC.

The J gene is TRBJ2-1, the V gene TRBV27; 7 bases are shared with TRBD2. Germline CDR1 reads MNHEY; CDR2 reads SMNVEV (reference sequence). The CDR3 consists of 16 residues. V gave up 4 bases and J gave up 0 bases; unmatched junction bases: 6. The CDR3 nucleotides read TGTGCCAGCAGTTCCCCTAGCGGTACCTCCTACAATGAGCAGTTCTTC. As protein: CASSSPSGTSYNEQFF.

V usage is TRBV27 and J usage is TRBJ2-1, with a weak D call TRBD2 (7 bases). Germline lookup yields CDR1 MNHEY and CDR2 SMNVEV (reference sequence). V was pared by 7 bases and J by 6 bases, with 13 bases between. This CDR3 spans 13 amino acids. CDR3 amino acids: CASMGGGSNEQFF. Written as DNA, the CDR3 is TGTGCCAGCATGGGGGGGGGCTCCAATGAGCAGTTCTTC.

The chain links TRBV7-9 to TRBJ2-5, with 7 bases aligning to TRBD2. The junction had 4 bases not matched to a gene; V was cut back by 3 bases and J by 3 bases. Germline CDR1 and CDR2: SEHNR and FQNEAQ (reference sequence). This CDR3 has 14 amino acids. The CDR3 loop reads CASSFGAGEETQYF. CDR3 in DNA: TGTGCCAGCAGCTTTGGGGCGGGAGAAGAGACCCAGTACTTC. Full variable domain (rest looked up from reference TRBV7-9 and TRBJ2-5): DTGVSQNPRHKITKRGQNVTFRCDPISEHNRLYWYRQTLGQGPEFLTYFQNEAQLEKSRLLSDRFSAERPKGSFSTLEIQRTEQGDSAMYLCASSFGAGEETQYFGPGTRLLVL.